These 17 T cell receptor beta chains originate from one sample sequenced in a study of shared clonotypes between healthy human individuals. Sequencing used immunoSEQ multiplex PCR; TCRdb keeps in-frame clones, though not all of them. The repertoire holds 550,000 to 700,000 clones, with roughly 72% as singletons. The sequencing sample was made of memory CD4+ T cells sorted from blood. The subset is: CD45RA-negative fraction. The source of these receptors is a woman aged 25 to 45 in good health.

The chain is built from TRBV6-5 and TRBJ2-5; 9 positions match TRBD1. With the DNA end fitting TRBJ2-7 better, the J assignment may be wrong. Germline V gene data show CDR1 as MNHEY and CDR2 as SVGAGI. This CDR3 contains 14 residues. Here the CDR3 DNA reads TGTGCCAGCAGTCAACAGGGGGCTGTCTACGAGCAGTACTTC. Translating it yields CASSQQGAVYEQYF.

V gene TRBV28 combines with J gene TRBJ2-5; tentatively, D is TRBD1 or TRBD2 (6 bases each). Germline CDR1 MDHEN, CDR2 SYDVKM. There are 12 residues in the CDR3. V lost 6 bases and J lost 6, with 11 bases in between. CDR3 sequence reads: CASRTGGKTQYF. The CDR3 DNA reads TGTGCCAGCAGGACAGGCGGGAAGACCCAGTACTTC. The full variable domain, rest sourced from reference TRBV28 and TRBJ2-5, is DVKVTQSSRYLVKRTGEKVFLECVQDMDHENMFWYRQDPGLGLRLIYFSYDVKMKEKGDIPEGYSVSREKKERFSLILESASTNQTSMYLCASRTGGKTQYFGPGTRLLVL.

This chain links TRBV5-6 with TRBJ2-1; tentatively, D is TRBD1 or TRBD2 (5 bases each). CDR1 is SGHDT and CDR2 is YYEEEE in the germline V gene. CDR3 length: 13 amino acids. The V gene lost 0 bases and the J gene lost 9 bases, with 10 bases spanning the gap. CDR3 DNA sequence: TGTGCCAGCAGCTTGGGGTGGGACGGTGAGCAGTTCTTC. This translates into CASSLGWDGEQFF.

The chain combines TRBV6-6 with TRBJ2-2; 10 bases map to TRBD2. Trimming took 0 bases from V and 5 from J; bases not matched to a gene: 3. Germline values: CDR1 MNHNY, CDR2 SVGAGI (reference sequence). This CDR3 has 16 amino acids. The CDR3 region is CASSYSASGSTGELFF. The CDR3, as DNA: TGTGCCAGCAGTTACTCTGCTAGCGGGAGTACCGGGGAGCTGTTTTTT.

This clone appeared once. CDR3 protein: CASKETGTGGHEQFF. The CDR3 DNA follows: TGTGCCAGCAAAGAAACCGGGACAGGGGGCCATGAGCAGTTCTTC. This rearrangement joins TRBV28 to TRBJ2-1; 12 positions agree with TRBD1. The CDR3 spans 15 residues. Germline CDR1 MDHEN, CDR2 SYDVKM. J lost 8 bases, V lost 7 bases, and 9 bases had no gene match.

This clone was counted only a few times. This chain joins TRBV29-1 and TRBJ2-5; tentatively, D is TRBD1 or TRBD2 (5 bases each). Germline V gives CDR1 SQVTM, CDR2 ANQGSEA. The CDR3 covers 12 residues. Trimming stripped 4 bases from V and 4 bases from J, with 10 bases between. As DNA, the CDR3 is TGCAGCGTTGTCGGGGCGGGAGAGACCCAGTACTTC. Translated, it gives CSVVGAGETQYF.

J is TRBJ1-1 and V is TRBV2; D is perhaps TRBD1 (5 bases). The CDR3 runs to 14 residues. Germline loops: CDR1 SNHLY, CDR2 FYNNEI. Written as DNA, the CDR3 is TGTGTCAGAGCCCGAACAGGAATGAACACTGAAGCTTTCTTT. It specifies CVRARTGMNTEAFF.

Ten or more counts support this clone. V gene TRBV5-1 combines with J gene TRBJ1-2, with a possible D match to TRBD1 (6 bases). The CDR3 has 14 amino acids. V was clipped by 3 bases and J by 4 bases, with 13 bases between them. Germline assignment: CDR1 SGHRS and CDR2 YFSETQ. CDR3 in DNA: TGCGCCAGCAGCTGGGACACCGCCGGCTATGGCTACACCTTC. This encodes CASSWDTAGYGYTF.

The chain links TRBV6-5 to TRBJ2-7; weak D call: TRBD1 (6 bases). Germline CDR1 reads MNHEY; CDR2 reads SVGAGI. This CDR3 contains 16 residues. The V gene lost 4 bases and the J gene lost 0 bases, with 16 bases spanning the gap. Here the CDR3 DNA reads TGTGCCAGCAGTTTCCGGGGCCAGGGGACCTCCTACGAGCAGTACTTC. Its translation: CASSFRGQGTSYEQYF.

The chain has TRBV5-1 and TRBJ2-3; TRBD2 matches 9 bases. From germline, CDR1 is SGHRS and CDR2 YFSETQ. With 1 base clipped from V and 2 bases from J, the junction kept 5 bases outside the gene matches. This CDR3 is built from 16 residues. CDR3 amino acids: CASSLLPSGTTDTQYF. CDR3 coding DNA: TGCGCCAGCAGCTTGCTCCCTAGCGGGACCACAGATACGCAGTATTTT.

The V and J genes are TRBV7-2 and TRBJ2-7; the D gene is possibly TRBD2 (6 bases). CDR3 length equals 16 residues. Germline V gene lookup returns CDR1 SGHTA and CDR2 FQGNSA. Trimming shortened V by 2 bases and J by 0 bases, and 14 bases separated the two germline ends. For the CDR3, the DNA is TGTGCCAGCAGCTTATCCGTCGGGGGTAGCTCCTACGAGCAGTACTTC. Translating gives CASSLSVGGSSYEQYF.

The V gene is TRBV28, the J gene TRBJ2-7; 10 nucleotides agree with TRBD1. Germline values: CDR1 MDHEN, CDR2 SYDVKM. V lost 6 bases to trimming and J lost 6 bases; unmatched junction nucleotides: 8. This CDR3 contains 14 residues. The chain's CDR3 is CASREGTGDSEQYF. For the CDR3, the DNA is TGTGCCAGCAGGGAGGGGACAGGGGATAGCGAGCAGTACTTC.

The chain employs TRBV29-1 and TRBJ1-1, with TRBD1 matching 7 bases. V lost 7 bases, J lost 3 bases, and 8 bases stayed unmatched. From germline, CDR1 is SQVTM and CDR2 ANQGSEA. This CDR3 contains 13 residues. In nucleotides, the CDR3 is TGCAGCGCCCTACCCGACAGGGACACTGAAGCTTTCTTT. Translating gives CSALPDRDTEAFF.

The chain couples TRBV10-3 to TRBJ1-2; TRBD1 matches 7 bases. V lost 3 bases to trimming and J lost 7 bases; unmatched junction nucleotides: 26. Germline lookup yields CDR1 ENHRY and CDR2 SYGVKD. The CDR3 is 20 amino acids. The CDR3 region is CAISDLRGGGGESHFPGYTF. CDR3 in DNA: TGTGCCATCAGTGATCTCCGTGGGGGAGGGGGCGAGAGCCACTTCCCTGGCTACACCTTC.

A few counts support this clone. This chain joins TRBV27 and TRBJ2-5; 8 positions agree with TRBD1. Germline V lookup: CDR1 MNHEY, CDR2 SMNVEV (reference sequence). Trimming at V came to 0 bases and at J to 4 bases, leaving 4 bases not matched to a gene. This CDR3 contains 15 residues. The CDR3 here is CASSLSRTGRETQYF. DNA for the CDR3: TGTGCCAGCAGTTTATCTCGGACAGGGAGAGAGACCCAGTACTTC.

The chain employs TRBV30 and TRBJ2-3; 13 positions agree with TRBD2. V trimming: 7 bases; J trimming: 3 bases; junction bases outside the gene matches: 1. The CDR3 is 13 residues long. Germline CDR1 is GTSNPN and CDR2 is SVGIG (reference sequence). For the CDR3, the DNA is TGTGCCTTGACTAGCGGGAGGACAGATACGCAGTATTTT. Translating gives CALTSGRTDTQYF.

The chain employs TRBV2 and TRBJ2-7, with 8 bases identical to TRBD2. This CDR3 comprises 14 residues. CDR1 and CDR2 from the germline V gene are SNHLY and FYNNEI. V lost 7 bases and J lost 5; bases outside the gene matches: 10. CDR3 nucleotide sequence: TGTGCCAGCAAAGCGGGAGAATGGACGGACGAGCAGTACTTC. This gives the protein CASKAGEWTDEQYF.